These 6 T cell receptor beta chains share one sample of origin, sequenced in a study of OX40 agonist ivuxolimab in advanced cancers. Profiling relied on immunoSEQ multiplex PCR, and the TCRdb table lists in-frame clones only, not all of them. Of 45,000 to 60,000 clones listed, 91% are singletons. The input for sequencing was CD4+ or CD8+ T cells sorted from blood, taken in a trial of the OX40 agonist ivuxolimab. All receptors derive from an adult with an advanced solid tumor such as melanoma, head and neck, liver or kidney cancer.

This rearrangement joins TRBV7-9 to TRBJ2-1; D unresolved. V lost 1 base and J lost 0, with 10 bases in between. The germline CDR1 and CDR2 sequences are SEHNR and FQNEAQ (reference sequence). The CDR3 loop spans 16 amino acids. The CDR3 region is CASSLVFSPSYNEQFF. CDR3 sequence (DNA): TGTGCCAGCAGCTTAGTCTTCAGTCCCTCCTACAATGAGCAGTTCTTC.

The CDR3 protein is CASNPSGVEGYTF. The CDR3 DNA sequence: TGCGCCAGCAACCCCTCGGGGGTAGAAGGCTACACCTTC. The gene calls are TRBV5-1 and TRBJ1-2, with D perhaps TRBD1 (5 bases). Trimming pared 6 bases from V and 8 bases from J, leaving 17 bases between. The CDR3 spans 13 residues. Per germline, CDR1 SGHRS and CDR2 YFSETQ. The entire variable domain, with the rest obtained from reference TRBV5-1 and TRBJ1-2, is as follows: KAGVTQTPRYLIKTRGQQVTLSCSPISGHRSVSWYQQTPGQGLQFLFEYFSETQRNKGNFPGRFSGRQFSNSRSEMNVSTLELGDSALYLCASNPSGVEGYTFGSGTRLTVV.

This chain's CDR3 is CASSLDIYYEQYF. The CDR3 bases are TGCGCCAGCAGCTTGGACATTTACTACGAGCAGTACTTC. V and J are TRBV5-1 and TRBJ2-7; the D is unclear. This CDR3 contains 13 residues. V gave up 0 bases and J gave up 3 bases, with 7 bases separating them. Germline CDR1 SGHRS, CDR2 YFSETQ.

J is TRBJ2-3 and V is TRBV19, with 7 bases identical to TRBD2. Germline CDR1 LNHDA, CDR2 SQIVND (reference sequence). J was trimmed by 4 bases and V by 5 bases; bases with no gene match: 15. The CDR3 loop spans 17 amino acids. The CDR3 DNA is TGTGCCAGTAGTTTTCAGGGAGGGGTCCCTGCGGCAGATACGCAGTATTTT. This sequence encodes CASSFQGGVPAADTQYF.

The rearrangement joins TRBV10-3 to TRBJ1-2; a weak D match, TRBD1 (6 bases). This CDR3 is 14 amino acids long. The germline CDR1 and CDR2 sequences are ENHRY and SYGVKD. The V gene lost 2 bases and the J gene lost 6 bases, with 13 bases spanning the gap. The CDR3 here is CAISEVDRMDGYTF. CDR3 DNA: TGTGCCATCAGTGAGGTTGACAGGATGGATGGCTACACCTTC.

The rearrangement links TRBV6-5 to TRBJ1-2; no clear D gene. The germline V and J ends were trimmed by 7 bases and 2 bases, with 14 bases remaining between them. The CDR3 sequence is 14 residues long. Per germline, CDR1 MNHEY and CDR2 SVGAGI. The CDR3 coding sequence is TGTGCCAGCACTAGGACTCGATTCAACTATGGCTACACCTTC. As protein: CASTRTRFNYGYTF.